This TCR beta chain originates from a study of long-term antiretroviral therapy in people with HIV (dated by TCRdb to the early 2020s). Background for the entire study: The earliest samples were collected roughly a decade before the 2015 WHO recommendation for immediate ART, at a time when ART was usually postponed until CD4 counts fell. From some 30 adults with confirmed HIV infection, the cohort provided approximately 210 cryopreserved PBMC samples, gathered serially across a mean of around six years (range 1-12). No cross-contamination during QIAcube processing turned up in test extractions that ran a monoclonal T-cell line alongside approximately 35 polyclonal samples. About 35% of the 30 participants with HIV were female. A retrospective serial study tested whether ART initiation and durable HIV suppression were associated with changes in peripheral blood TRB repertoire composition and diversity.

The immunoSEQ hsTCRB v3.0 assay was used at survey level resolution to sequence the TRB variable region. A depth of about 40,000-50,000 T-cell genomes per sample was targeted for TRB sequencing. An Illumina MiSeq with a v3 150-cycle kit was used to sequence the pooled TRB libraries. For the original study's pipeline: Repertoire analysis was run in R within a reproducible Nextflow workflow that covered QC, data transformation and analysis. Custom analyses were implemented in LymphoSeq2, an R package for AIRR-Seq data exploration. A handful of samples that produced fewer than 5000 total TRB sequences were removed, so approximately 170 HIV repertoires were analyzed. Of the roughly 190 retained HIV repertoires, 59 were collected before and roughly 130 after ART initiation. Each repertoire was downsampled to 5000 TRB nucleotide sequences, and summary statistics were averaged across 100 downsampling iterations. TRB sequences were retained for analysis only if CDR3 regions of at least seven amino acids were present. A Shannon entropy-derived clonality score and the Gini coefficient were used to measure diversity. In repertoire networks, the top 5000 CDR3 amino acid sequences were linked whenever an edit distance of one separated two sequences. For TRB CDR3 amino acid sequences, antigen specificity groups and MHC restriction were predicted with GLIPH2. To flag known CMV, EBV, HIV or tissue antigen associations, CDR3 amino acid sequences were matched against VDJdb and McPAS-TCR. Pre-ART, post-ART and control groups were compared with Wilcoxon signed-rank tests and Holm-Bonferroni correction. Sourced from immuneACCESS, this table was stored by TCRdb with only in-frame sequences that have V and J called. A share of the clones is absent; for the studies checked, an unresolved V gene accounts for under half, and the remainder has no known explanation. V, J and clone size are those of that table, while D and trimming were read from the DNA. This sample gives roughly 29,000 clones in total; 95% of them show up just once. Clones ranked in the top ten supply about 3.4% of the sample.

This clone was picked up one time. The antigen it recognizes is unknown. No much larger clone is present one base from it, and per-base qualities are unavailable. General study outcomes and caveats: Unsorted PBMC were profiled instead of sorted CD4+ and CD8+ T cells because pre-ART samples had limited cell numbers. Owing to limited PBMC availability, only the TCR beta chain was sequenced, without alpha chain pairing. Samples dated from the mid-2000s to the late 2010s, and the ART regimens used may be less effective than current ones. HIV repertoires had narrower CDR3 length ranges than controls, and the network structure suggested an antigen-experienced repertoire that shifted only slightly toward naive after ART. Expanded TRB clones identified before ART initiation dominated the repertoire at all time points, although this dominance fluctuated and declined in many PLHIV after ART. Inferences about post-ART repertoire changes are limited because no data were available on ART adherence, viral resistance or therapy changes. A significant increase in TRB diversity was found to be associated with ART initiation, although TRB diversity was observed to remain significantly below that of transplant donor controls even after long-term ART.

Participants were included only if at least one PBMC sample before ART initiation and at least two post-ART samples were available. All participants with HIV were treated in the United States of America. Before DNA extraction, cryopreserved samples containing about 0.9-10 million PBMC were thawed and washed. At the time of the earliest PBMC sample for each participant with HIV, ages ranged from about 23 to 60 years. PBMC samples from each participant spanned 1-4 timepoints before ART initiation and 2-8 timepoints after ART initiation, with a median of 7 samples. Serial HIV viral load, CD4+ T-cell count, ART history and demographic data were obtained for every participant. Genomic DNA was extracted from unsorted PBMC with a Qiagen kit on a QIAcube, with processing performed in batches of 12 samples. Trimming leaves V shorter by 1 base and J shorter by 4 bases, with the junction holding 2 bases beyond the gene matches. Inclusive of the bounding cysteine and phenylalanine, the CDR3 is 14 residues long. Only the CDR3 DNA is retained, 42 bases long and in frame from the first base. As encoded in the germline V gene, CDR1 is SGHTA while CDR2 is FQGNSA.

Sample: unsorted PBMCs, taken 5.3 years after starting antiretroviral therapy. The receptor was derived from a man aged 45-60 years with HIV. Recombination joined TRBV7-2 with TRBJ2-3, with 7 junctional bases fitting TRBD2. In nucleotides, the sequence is TGTGCCAGCAGCTTAGGGGCGGGGGCAGATACGCAGTATTTT. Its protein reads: CASSLGAGADTQYF.